Shown below are 28 T cell receptor beta chains from a single sample sequenced in a study of T-cell memory formation after mild COVID-19. TCRdb recomputed calls from the 5' RACE reads with MiXCR, one row per CDR3 protein. Counted here are under 400,000 distinct CDR3 sequences, approximately 21% occurring once; the ten biggest clones make up approximately 12%. Source material: PBMCs or a T cell subset sorted from them (not recorded which). The receptors stem from an adult woman who had mild COVID-19 (a few samples of this study predate the infection). Cell type and time point are not known.

The V gene is TRBV12-3 or TRBV12-4, the J gene TRBJ2-3; 9 positions agree with TRBD1. This CDR3 has 16 residues. Trimming cost V 10 bases and J 5 bases; bases outside gene matches: 16. The chain's CDR3 is CANHKPGTGTKDTQYF. CDR3 in DNA: TGTGCCAACCACAAGCCCGGGACAGGGACCAAAGATACGCAGTATTTT.

This clonotype showed up just once. J is TRBJ1-1 and V is TRBV29-1, with D hard to call. Germline V gene sequence: CDR1 SQVTM, CDR2 ANQGSEA. Trimming removed 0 bases from V and 4 bases from J, with 9 bases in between. CDR3 length equals 13 residues. CDR3 in DNA: TGCAGCGTTGAAGAACCAGTGGGCACTGAAGCTTTCTTT. It yields the protein CSVEEPVGTEAFF.

This clonotype turned up a few times. The V and J genes are TRBV20-1 and TRBJ2-5; no firm D call. The CDR3 contains 11 residues. Germline CDR1 and CDR2: DFQATT and SNEGSKA (reference sequence). The ends were cut back, 0 bases at V and 9 bases at J, with 8 bases in the middle. CDR3 sequence: CSAREIGPQYF. DNA for the CDR3: TGCAGTGCTAGAGAGATCGGGCCCCAGTACTTC.

This clonotype turned up a few times. The gene calls are TRBV7-2 and TRBJ2-3, with D possibly being TRBD1 (5 bases). The V and J ends lost 4 bases and 6 bases respectively, with 14 bases between them. The length of the CDR3 is 14 residues. Germline CDR1 is SGHTA and CDR2 is FQGNSA. CDR3 sequence (DNA): TGTGCCAGCAGCTCATACAGGCTCGGTGATACGCAGTATTTT. Translation gives CASSSYRLGDTQYF. The complete variable domain, with remaining parts taken from reference TRBV7-2 and TRBJ2-3, reads GAGVSQSPSNKVTEKGKDVELRCDPISGHTALYWYRQSLGQGLEFLIYFQGNSAPDKSGLPSDRFSAERTGGSVSTLTIQRTQQEDSAVYLCASSSYRLGDTQYFGPGTRLTVL.

The V gene is TRBV20-1, the J gene TRBJ1-5; D is ambiguous. The V end was cut by 0 bases, the J end by 3 bases, with 12 bases between. Germline lookup yields CDR1 DFQATT and CDR2 SNEGSKA (reference sequence). This CDR3 contains 15 residues. CDR3 protein: CSARDKGIPNQPQHF. CDR3 nucleotide sequence: TGCAGTGCTAGAGATAAAGGGATCCCCAATCAGCCCCAGCATTTT.

The chain combines TRBV7-9 with TRBJ2-5, with a tentative D call TRBD1 (5 bases). This CDR3 has 15 amino acids. Germline CDR1 is SEHNR and CDR2 is FQNEAQ (reference sequence). Trimming left V 0 bases short and J 6 bases short, with 14 bases between. This CDR3 reads CASSLAVTWGQTQYF. As DNA, the CDR3 is TGTGCCAGCAGCTTAGCGGTTACTTGGGGCCAGACCCAGTACTTC. The variable domain in full, with the rest retrieved from reference TRBV7-9 and TRBJ2-5, is DTGVSQNPRHKITKRGQNVTFRCDPISEHNRLYWYRQTLGQGPEFLTYFQNEAQLEKSRLLSDRFSAERPKGSFSTLEIQRTEQGDSAMYLCASSLAVTWGQTQYFGPGTRLLVL.

The V gene is TRBV12-3 or TRBV12-4, the J gene TRBJ1-1, with D possibly matching TRBD1 (5 bases). The CDR3 has 11 amino acids. Trimming removed 2 bases from V and 11 bases from J, with 9 bases in between. The CDR3 DNA is TGTGCCAGCAGTTTATCAAGGGACGCTTTCTTT. This codes for CASSLSRDAFF.

The chain employs TRBV10-3 and TRBJ2-1; TRBD2 might be the D (5 bases). Germline-derived CDR1 and CDR2 are ENHRY and SYGVKD. The CDR3 has 15 amino acids. V dropped 3 bases and J dropped 5 bases, with 14 bases sitting between them. For the CDR3, the DNA is TGTGCCATCAGTGACGCGGGCACGGGCGACAATGAGCAGTTCTTC. It yields the protein CAISDAGTGDNEQFF.

This clonotype appeared a few times. DNA for the CDR3: TGTGCCAGCAGCTTAGCACGGACAGGGGGCGCAGAATCCTACGAGCAGTACTTC. Protein product: CASSLARTGGAESYEQYF. This sequence joins TRBV7-2 and TRBJ2-7, with 11 bases aligning to TRBD1. The germline V gene encodes CDR1 SGHTA and CDR2 FQGNSA. After removal of 0 bases from V and 1 base from J, the junction contained 8 bases not matched to a gene. The CDR3 is 18 residues long.

This clonotype was counted only a few times. The chain joins TRBV20-1 to TRBJ1-3; possibly TRBD1 for D (5 bases). V was trimmed by 3 bases and J by 0 bases, leaving 12 bases between them. The CDR3 consists of 15 residues. The germline V gene encodes CDR1 DFQATT and CDR2 SNEGSKA (reference sequence). The CDR3 DNA reads TGCAGTGCTAGCGGAGGGGTAAACTCTGGAAACACCATATATTTT. Amino acid sequence: CSASGGVNSGNTIYF.

The chain uses TRBV7-9 and TRBJ1-2; D is possibly TRBD1 (5 bases). The V end was cut by 3 bases, the J end by 5 bases, with 13 bases between. This CDR3 region has 14 residues. From germline, CDR1 is SEHNR and CDR2 FQNEAQ (reference sequence). The DNA for the CDR3 is TGTGCCAGCAGCTTTCAGGGAGTCGTTTATGGCTACACCTTC. It encodes CASSFQGVVYGYTF.

This clonotype occurred a few times. CDR3 coding DNA: TGTGCCAGCAGTTTACCCGCCGGGGGGGGCACTGAAGCTTTCTTT. It is translated as CASSLPAGGGTEAFF. The rearrangement joins TRBV12-3 or TRBV12-4 to TRBJ1-1; D might be TRBD1 (5 bases). This CDR3 region has 15 residues. V lost 2 bases, J lost 4 bases, and 14 bases lay in between.

This clonotype was observed a handful of times. CDR3 sequence: CASSKDGACYGYTF. For the CDR3, the DNA is TGTGCCAGCAGCAAAGACGGCGCTTGCTATGGCTACACCTTC. The chain is built from TRBV21-1 and TRBJ1-2; the D call of TRBD1 is as the table states it, not checked on the DNA. TRBV21-1 is listed as a pseudogene. The CDR3 is made up of 14 amino acids.

The chain links TRBV4-1 to TRBJ2-2; 11 bases agree with TRBD2. The CDR3 covers 15 residues. Germline V gene lookup returns CDR1 MGHRA and CDR2 YSYEKL. V lost 4 bases and J lost 7; bases outside the gene matches: 5. The CDR3 DNA follows: TGCGCCAGCAGCCTTAGCGGGGGGGCTATCGGGGAGCTGTTTTTT. Protein product: CASSLSGGAIGELFF.

This clonotype was found a few times. The rearrangement uses TRBV5-1 and TRBJ1-1, with D maybe TRBD1 (6 bases). CDR1 and CDR2 from the germline V gene are SGHRS and YFSETQ. This CDR3 has 15 amino acids. The V gene lost 2 bases and the J gene lost 0 bases, with 11 bases spanning the gap. The CDR3: CASSFAGALNTEAFF. The CDR3 DNA reads TGCGCCAGCAGCTTTGCGGGGGCCCTGAACACTGAAGCTTTCTTT.

This clonotype was detected only a few times. V is TRBV5-1 and J is TRBJ1-2; TRBD1 matches 7 bases. Germline lookup yields CDR1 SGHRS and CDR2 YFSETQ. The CDR3 has 15 amino acids. J lost 4 bases, V lost 4 bases, and 10 bases had no gene match. CDR3 DNA: TGCGCCAGCAGCCCCCAATTCCGGGACAGCTATGGCTACACCTTC. This codes for CASSPQFRDSYGYTF.

The chain uses TRBV9 and TRBJ2-2; 9 bases align to TRBD1. Germline V gives CDR1 SGDLS, CDR2 YYNGEE. This CDR3 has 15 residues. V was pared by 5 bases and J by 2 bases, with 4 bases of the junction left unmatched. The CDR3 nucleotides are TGTGCCAGCAGAACAGGGGGCGGTAACACCGGGGAGCTGTTTTTT. The encoded protein is CASRTGGGNTGELFF.

CDR3 sequence (DNA): TGTGCCAGCAGAAGGACTAGCGGGAGAAGTGAGCAGTTCTTC. It yields the protein CASRRTSGRSEQFF. V is TRBV14 and J is TRBJ2-1; TRBD2 matches at 13 bases. Trimming removed 6 bases from V and 9 bases from J; junction bases left unmatched: 5. CDR1 and CDR2 from the germline V gene are SGHDN and FVKESK. The length of the CDR3 is 14 residues.

This clonotype was picked up a small number of times. The chain joins TRBV10-2 to TRBJ2-1; D is ambiguous. The CDR3 is 18 residues long. Trimming took off 1 base at V and 4 bases at J, with 20 bases between the two ends. The V gene's germline CDR1 is WSHSY and CDR2 SAAADI. The chain's CDR3 is CASSEYPFQREFYNEQFF. In DNA form, the CDR3 reads TGCGCCAGCAGTGAGTACCCCTTTCAGCGTGAGTTTTACAATGAGCAGTTCTTC.

The chain employs TRBV7-9 and TRBJ2-3, with TRBD1 identical over 9 bases. J lost 5 bases, V lost 8 bases, and 11 bases had no gene match. Germline lookup yields CDR1 SEHNR and CDR2 FQNEAQ (reference sequence). This CDR3 has 15 amino acids. CDR3 in DNA: TGTGCCAGCGCTCCGGGACAGGGCCTGGGAGATACGCAGTATTTT. Its protein is CASAPGQGLGDTQYF. Supplemented by reference TRBV7-9 and TRBJ2-3, the full variable domain reads DTGVSQNPRHKITKRGQNVTFRCDPISEHNRLYWYRQTLGQGPEFLTYFQNEAQLEKSRLLSDRFSAERPKGSFSTLEIQRTEQGDSAMYLCASAPGQGLGDTQYFGPGTRLTVL.

This clonotype was recorded a few times. The chain links TRBV12-3 or TRBV12-4 to TRBJ2-5; 11 bases align to TRBD2. The CDR3 contains 16 residues. The ends lost 4 bases at V and 5 bases at J; junction bases unmatched: 9. Here the CDR3 DNA reads TGTGCCAGCAGTTCCACCCGACTAGCGGGGCTGGAGACCCAGTACTTC. It is translated as CASSSTRLAGLETQYF.

This clonotype was observed a handful of times. V usage is TRBV4-2 and J usage is TRBJ2-7, with unresolved D. CDR1 is LGHNA and CDR2 is YNFKEQ in the germline V gene. The CDR3 sequence is 14 residues long. The V and J ends lost 0 bases and 5 bases respectively, with 11 bases between them. CDR3 sequence reads: CASSQDPHVDEQYF. The CDR3 nucleotides read TGTGCCAGCAGCCAAGACCCTCATGTGGACGAGCAGTACTTC.

The genes are TRBV20-1 and TRBJ1-1, with D uncertain. Germline-derived CDR1 and CDR2 are DFQATT and SNEGSKA (reference sequence). The CDR3 totals 14 residues. Trimming left V 2 bases short and J 1 base short, with 11 bases between. The CDR3 DNA reads TGCAGTGCTAGAAGAGGGTTCCAGAACACTGAAGCTTTCTTT. It codes for CSARRGFQNTEAFF.

The chain couples TRBV6-2 or TRBV6-3 to TRBJ2-7, with D maybe TRBD1 (5 bases). CDR1 MNHEY and CDR2 SVGEGT come from the germline V gene. This CDR3 comprises 15 residues. V was shortened by 6 bases and J by 5 bases, with 20 bases between the two germline ends. As DNA, the CDR3 is TGTGCCAGCAGAACCCGGACCAAGGGGTCACACGAGCAGTACTTC. It encodes CASRTRTKGSHEQYF.

At least ten counts were recorded for this clonotype. This chain joins TRBV7-2 and TRBJ1-2; D is unresolved. Per the germline V gene, CDR1 is SGHTA and CDR2 is FQGNSA. V gave up 4 bases and J gave up 3 bases, with 9 bases separating them. The CDR3 contains 13 residues. The CDR3 loop reads CASSSFPYYGYTF. DNA of the CDR3: TGTGCCAGCAGCTCCTTTCCCTACTATGGCTACACCTTC. The full variable domain, in which reference TRBV7-2 and TRBJ1-2 provide the parts outside the CDR3, is GAGVSQSPSNKVTEKGKDVELRCDPISGHTALYWYRQSLGQGLEFLIYFQGNSAPDKSGLPSDRFSAERTGGSVSTLTIQRTQQEDSAVYLCASSSFPYYGYTFGSGTRLTVV.

V gene TRBV5-1 combines with J gene TRBJ2-3, with 10 positions matching TRBD2. The J segment lost 6 bases and the V segment lost 4 bases, leaving 8 bases of the junction unmatched. The germline V gene encodes CDR1 SGHRS and CDR2 YFSETQ. CDR3 length: 15 amino acids. CDR3 coding DNA: TGCGCCAGCAGCGTCCTAGCGGGAGCATCTGATACGCAGTATTTT. Its protein product is CASSVLAGASDTQYF.

The chain joins TRBV20-1 to TRBJ2-7; 12 nucleotides match TRBD1. The CDR3 consists of 16 residues. V was clipped by 0 bases and J by 5 bases; unmatched bases: 8. CDR1 and CDR2 (germline): DFQATT, SNEGSKA (reference sequence). CDR3 DNA: TGCAGTGCTAGAGAGGTCCGGGACAGGGGGCGTAACGAGCAGTACTTC. The encoded protein is CSAREVRDRGRNEQYF.

This clonotype has just a few counts. This rearrangement joins TRBV20-1 to TRBJ1-2; 8 nucleotides line up with TRBD1. Germline values: CDR1 DFQATT, CDR2 SNEGSKA (reference sequence). The CDR3 is made up of 14 amino acids. Losses at the gene ends were 3 bases for V and 6 bases for J; bases not matched to a gene: 9. This CDR3 is CSASALDRGHGYTF. In DNA, the CDR3 is TGCAGTGCTAGCGCCTTAGACAGGGGCCATGGCTACACCTTC.